This T cell receptor (beta chain) was sequenced in a study of blood T cell repertoires in COVID-19 (dated by TCRdb to between 2020 and 2021). Study-wide context: The collaborator samples originated in the United States, Italy and Spain and spanned the acute and convalescent phases of COVID-19. The prospective study material was composed of cDNA or gDNA derived from T cells, B-cell-depleted T cells, or PBMCs. The dataset comprised deeply sampled blood TCRbeta repertoires from subjects exposed to, actively infected with, or recovered from COVID-19. The repertoires were made available in a free public database intended to serve as a resource for research on the immune response to SARS-CoV-2. The samples were drawn from the first 160 participants of the ongoing ImmuneRACE study and from about 1,200 subjects provided by 6 global collaborators. Nearly every sample came with metadata listing a de-identified subject ID, COVID-19 status, age in years and sex. Where HLA class I and class II types were available, the types were taken from metadata supplied by the sample provider, not from assay-based typing.

CDR1 and CDR2, looked up from the germline V gene, are MRHNA and SNTAGT. From V the trimming removes 3 bases and from J it removes 6 bases, while the gene matches leave 6 bases of the junction unaccounted for. Reading from cysteine to phenylalanine, the CDR3 counts 14 amino acids. Of the read, only the CDR3 DNA is kept; its 42 bases are in frame from base 1. A note on this clone: Its antigen remains unidentified. No much larger clone exists at a distance of one base, and base qualities are not known.

Whole blood was collected in K2EDTA tubes by collaborating institutions according to the institutions' own protocols. For TCRbeta analysis, collaborators shipped samples as frozen whole blood, isolated PBMCs, or DNA extracted from either of those sample types. TCRbeta CDR3 regions were amplified from genomic DNA using the immunoSEQ Assay, a bias-controlled multiplex PCR. The published analysis was carried out like this. Within the assay, amplification of reference gene primers was used to estimate how many nucleated cells each sample contained. To quantify the absolute abundance of each unique TCRbeta CDR3 rearrangement, sequence reads were collapsed and filtered. For each sample, productive Simpson clonality was calculated by taking the square root of Simpson's diversity index across productive rearrangements. The table was pulled from immuneACCESS by TCRdb, which kept in-frame rearrangements only. Such tables lose some clones; where checked, under half of the loss comes from unresolved V genes, and the rest has no known cause. V and J calls and clone size come straight from that table; D and trimming were deduced from the DNA. This sample gives approximately 46,000 clones in total; 70% to 90% of them show up just once. 10% to 15% of the sample is taken by the ten largest.

Broader findings and caveats from the paper: How much clinical and demographic metadata was included differed by source and by participant, and the metadata was provided uncurated.

The specimen sequenced was peripheral blood. The chain couples TRBV6-4 to TRBJ2-3; 7 central nucleotides agree with TRBD2. The source is a human donor in a cohort sampled during active COVID-19. CDR3 reads: CASSEREGSDTQYF. The sequence in DNA is TGTGCCAGCAGTGAAAGGGAGGGCTCGGATACGCAGTATTTT.